Listed here are 32 T cell receptor beta chains from one sample, sequenced in a study of CD8 T cells in Susac syndrome. About 0.5 to 1 ug RNA was reverse transcribed with random hexamers. Via MiXCR, TCRdb re-called the immunoSEQ multiplex PCR reads, giving one row per CDR3 protein. The data show under 250,000 distinct CDR3 sequences, about 93% seen once. The sequencing sample was made of CD4+ T cells from PBMCs. The origin of the receptors is a human donor with multiple sclerosis.

The chain couples TRBV7-2 to TRBJ2-3; TRBD2 matches 8 bases. This CDR3 has 18 residues. V dropped 5 bases and J dropped 1; count of bases not matched to a gene: 14. Per germline, CDR1 SGHTA and CDR2 FQGNSA. The DNA of the CDR3 is TGTGCCAGCAGCGGGGGGCTAGCGGGCGGCTGGGGCACAGATACGCAGTATTTT. Amino acid sequence: CASSGGLAGGWGTDTQYF.

J is TRBJ1-5 and V is TRBV28, with 7 bases matching TRBD1. The CDR3 has 16 amino acids. The germline CDR1 and CDR2 sequences are MDHEN and SYDVKM. The ends lost 6 bases at V and 7 bases at J; junction bases unmatched: 15. The CDR3 region has the DNA TGTGCCAGCAGCAACTTTCGGCAGGGGGTTTGGCAGCCCCAGCATTTT. It translates to CASSNFRQGVWQPQHF.

The gene calls are TRBV29-1 and TRBJ1-4; no definite D call. Per germline, CDR1 SQVTM and CDR2 ANQGSEA. The V end was cut by 6 bases, the J end by 5 bases, with 13 bases between. This CDR3 has 13 amino acids. The CDR3 loop reads CSVLYGINEKLFF. The CDR3 region has the DNA TGCAGCGTGTTGTATGGCATCAATGAAAAACTGTTTTTT.

This clonotype was seen just once. This chain connects TRBV12-3 or TRBV12-4 to TRBJ1-2, with 7 bases identical to TRBD1. Germline trimming cut 6 bases from V and 4 bases from J; bases unmatched to any gene: 8. The CDR3 length is 14 residues. The CDR3 region is CASRLQGTLYGYTF. In DNA, the CDR3 is TGTGCCAGCAGGTTACAGGGGACCCTCTATGGCTACACCTTC.

The chain recombines TRBV5-1 with TRBJ2-1; no clear D gene. This CDR3 spans 15 amino acids. Germline CDR1 SGHRS, CDR2 YFSETQ. Between the trimmed V and J ends, which lost 0 bases and 0 bases, there was a span of 7 bases. CDR3 protein: CASSLEESSYNEQFF. In DNA form, the CDR3 reads TGCGCCAGCAGCTTGGAAGAAAGCTCCTACAATGAGCAGTTCTTC. Using reference TRBV5-1 and TRBJ2-1 for the parts outside the CDR3, the full variable domain is KAGVTQTPRYLIKTRGQQVTLSCSPISGHRSVSWYQQTPGQGLQFLFEYFSETQRNKGNFPGRFSGRQFSNSRSEMNVSTLELGDSALYLCASSLEESSYNEQFFGPGTRLTVL.

V is TRBV30 and J is TRBJ1-1; 10 bases fit TRBD1. CDR1 is GTSNPN, CDR2 SVGIG, per germline (reference sequence). The CDR3 is 13 amino acids. V lost 7 bases to trimming and J lost 3 bases; unmatched junction nucleotides: 5. CDR3 nucleotide sequence: TGTGCCTTGCGGGGACAGGGGTACACTGAAGCTTTCTTT. Translation gives CALRGQGYTEAFF.

The DNA for the CDR3 is TGTGCCAGCAGTTTAGCGGGAAGGAACAATGAGCAGTTCTTC. This translates into CASSLAGRNNEQFF. The chain is built from TRBV6-6 and TRBJ2-1, with 8 bases lining up with TRBD2. V lost 4 bases to trimming and J lost 5 bases; unmatched junction nucleotides: 4. The germline V gene encodes CDR1 MNHNY and CDR2 SVGAGI (reference sequence). The CDR3 consists of 14 residues.

The chain is built from TRBV30 and TRBJ2-3; D is ambiguous. The germline gives CDR1 GTSNPN, CDR2 SVGIG (reference sequence). Trimming removed 5 bases at V and 0 bases at J, with 9 bases between. CDR3 size: 13 residues. The CDR3 DNA is TGTGCCTGGGGTAAAGGGAGCACAGATACGCAGTATTTT. Amino acid sequence: CAWGKGSTDTQYF.

This chain connects TRBV30 to TRBJ1-1; D might be TRBD1 (6 bases). Germline CDR1 reads GTSNPN; CDR2 reads SVGIG (reference sequence). Trimming removed 5 bases at V and 5 bases at J, with 9 bases between. The CDR3 length is 11 residues. As DNA, the CDR3 is TGTGCCTGGGCAGGGGTGACTGAAGCTTTCTTT. This sequence encodes CAWAGVTEAFF. The full variable domain, in which reference TRBV30 and TRBJ1-1 provide the parts outside the CDR3, is SQTIHQWPATLVQPVGSPLSLECTVEGTSNPNLYWYRQAAGRGLQLLFYSVGIGQISSEVPQNLSASRPQDRQFILSSKKLLLSDSGFYLCAWAGVTEAFFGQGTRLTVV.

This clonotype appeared a few times. The chain joins TRBV2 to TRBJ1-1; D is unclear. The CDR3 contains 13 residues. Germline lookup yields CDR1 SNHLY and CDR2 FYNNEI. V lost 4 bases and J lost 0, with 6 bases in between. The CDR3 region is CASSAELNTEAFF. The DNA of the CDR3 is TGTGCCAGCAGTGCAGAGTTGAACACTGAAGCTTTCTTT.

The DNA for the CDR3 is TGTGCCAGCACCAGACCACAGGGGGCGGGCCAGCCCCAGCATTTT. It codes for CASTRPQGAGQPQHF. The rearrangement uses TRBV28 and TRBJ1-5; 9 bases fit TRBD1. The CDR3 runs to 15 residues. The trim removed 7 bases at V and 7 bases at J, leaving 11 bases unmatched. CDR1 MDHEN and CDR2 SYDVKM come from the germline V gene.

V usage is TRBV2 and J usage is TRBJ2-5; D perhaps matches TRBD2 (6 bases). V was cut by 4 bases and J by 5 bases, with 8 bases left in between. Germline lookup yields CDR1 SNHLY and CDR2 FYNNEI. The CDR3 totals 12 residues. This CDR3 is CASSGSGETQYF. The CDR3 nucleotides are TGTGCCAGCAGTGGAAGCGGGGAGACCCAGTACTTC.

This clonotype was seen a single time. J is TRBJ2-3 and V is TRBV19; TRBD2 aligns across 8 bases. The CDR3 covers 18 residues. Germline V gene sequence: CDR1 LNHDA, CDR2 SQIVND (reference sequence). Trimming removed 5 bases from V and 5 bases from J; junction bases left unmatched: 18. In DNA form, the CDR3 reads TGTGCCAGTAGTCCGTTTCGCGGGGCGGGAGGCCGGGGAGATACGCAGTATTTT. Protein product: CASSPFRGAGGRGDTQYF.

This chain links TRBV7-2 with TRBJ2-3; D gene uncertain. Looked up from germline, CDR1 is SGHTA and CDR2 is FQGNSA. The CDR3 covers 13 residues. V was shortened by 5 bases and J by 2 bases, with 8 bases between the two germline ends. CDR3 sequence (DNA): TGTGCCAGCAGCCCTCCGGCCACAGATACGCAGTATTTT. This sequence encodes CASSPPATDTQYF.

The CDR3 bases are TGTGCCTGGGGGCTCGGGGCTGGGGCCAACGTCCTGACTTTC. Protein product: CAWGLGAGANVLTF. The chain has TRBV30 and TRBJ2-6; tentative D call: TRBD2 (5 bases). The CDR3 contains 14 residues. Germline V gene sequence: CDR1 GTSNPN, CDR2 SVGIG (reference sequence). Trimming removed 5 bases at V and 2 bases at J, with 10 bases between.

The chain joins TRBV6-1 to TRBJ1-5, with 8 bases identical to TRBD1. Germline V gives CDR1 MNHNS, CDR2 SASEGT. The CDR3 spans 16 residues. With V trimmed by 5 bases and J by 0 bases, 6 bases remained unmatched. The CDR3 here is CASSPGTGFSNQPQHF. The CDR3 region has the DNA TGTGCCAGCAGTCCCGGGACAGGATTTAGCAATCAGCCCCAGCATTTT.

The chain links TRBV7-8 to TRBJ2-1; no definite D call. Looked up from germline, CDR1 is SGHVS and CDR2 is FQNEAQ. The CDR3 is 14 residues long. V lost 5 bases and J lost 4, with 12 bases in between. The CDR3 spells CASSPDPRYNEQFF. Here the CDR3 DNA reads TGTGCCAGCAGCCCAGACCCTAGATACAATGAGCAGTTCTTC.

V usage is TRBV11-3 and J usage is TRBJ2-3; no clear D gene. The length of the CDR3 is 15 residues. Trimming cost V 5 bases and J 3 bases, with 15 bases left between them. Germline loops: CDR1 SGHNT, CDR2 YENEEA. The CDR3 nucleotides are TGTGCCAGCAGCCGTAGTTATCAGGCAACAGATACGCAGTATTTT. Residues: CASSRSYQATDTQYF.

This chain connects TRBV29-1 to TRBJ2-7; TRBD2 agrees at 8 bases. CDR1 SQVTM and CDR2 ANQGSEA come from the germline V gene. The CDR3 loop spans 15 amino acids. Unmatched junction bases numbered 17, after V lost 6 bases and J lost 7 bases. The CDR3 bases are TGCAGCGTGGGGGACTGGGCGGGGGGCCGTCGTGAGCAGTACTTC. It translates to CSVGDWAGGRREQYF.

This CDR3 is CASSQAERETQYF. The DNA for the CDR3 is TGTGCCAGCAGCCAAGCGGAGAGAGAGACCCAGTACTTC. The V call is TRBV3-1, the J call TRBJ2-5; no reliable D call. The CDR3 consists of 13 residues. Trimming took off 1 base at V and 4 bases at J, with 7 bases between the two ends. Germline V gives CDR1 LGHDT, CDR2 YNNKEL (reference sequence).

This clonotype was counted once. The chain uses TRBV7-2 and TRBJ2-5, with 9 bases identical to TRBD2. The CDR3 spans 14 residues. J gave up 5 bases and V 5 bases, and 6 bases lay outside the gene matches. The germline V gene encodes CDR1 SGHTA and CDR2 FQGNSA. As DNA, the CDR3 is TGTGCCAGCAGCCTTAGCGGGAGCCTTGAGACCCAGTACTTC. Protein sequence: CASSLSGSLETQYF.

This chain links TRBV5-1 with TRBJ2-2; 7 nucleotides align to TRBD2. The CDR3 sequence is 16 residues long. Germline lookup yields CDR1 SGHRS and CDR2 YFSETQ. Trimming removed 4 bases from V and 0 bases from J; junction bases left unmatched: 6. CDR3: CASSPRAGANTGELFF. The CDR3 DNA reads as TGCGCCAGCAGCCCCCGGGCGGGAGCGAACACCGGGGAGCTGTTTTTT.

The chain has TRBV29-1 and TRBJ2-3; TRBD1 matches 11 bases. The CDR3 consists of 13 residues. With 7 bases clipped from V and 4 bases from J, the junction kept 4 bases outside the gene matches. Germline V lookup: CDR1 SQVTM, CDR2 ANQGSEA. CDR3 sequence reads: CSAGQGVPDTQYF. CDR3 nucleotides: TGCAGCGCGGGACAGGGGGTCCCAGATACGCAGTATTTT.

The chain couples TRBV2 to TRBJ2-7; 11 bases align to TRBD2. The V gene end was trimmed by 6 bases and the J gene end by 7 bases; junction bases not matched to a gene: 5. This CDR3 contains 13 residues. Germline V CDR1 and CDR2: SNHLY, FYNNEI. DNA of the CDR3: TGTGCCAGCAGACTAGCGGGAGTGTGGGAGCAGTACGTC. It codes for CASRLAGVWEQYV.

V is TRBV12-3 or TRBV12-4 and J is TRBJ1-4, with D unresolved. V shed 7 bases and J shed 0 bases, with 9 bases lying between them. This CDR3 region has 14 residues. CDR3 protein: CASTGSSTNEKLFF. The CDR3 bases are TGTGCCAGCACGGGGTCCTCAACTAATGAAAAACTGTTTTTT.

This rearrangement joins TRBV7-8 to TRBJ2-5; TRBD2 aligns across 11 bases. This CDR3 has 17 amino acids. Germline assignment: CDR1 SGHVS and CDR2 FQNEAQ. The junction had 10 bases not matched to a gene; V was cut back by 4 bases and J by 3 bases. The CDR3 reads CASSSGTSGGGEETQYF. CDR3 DNA: TGTGCCAGCAGCTCCGGGACTAGCGGAGGGGGGGAAGAGACCCAGTACTTC. Looking up the rest from reference TRBV7-8 and TRBJ2-5 gives the full variable domain: GAGVSQSPRYKVAKRGQDVALRCDPISGHVSLFWYQQALGQGPEFLTYFQNEAQLDKSGLPSDRFFAERPEGSVSTLKIQRTQQEDSAVYLCASSSGTSGGGEETQYFGPGTRLLVL.

This chain connects TRBV12-3 or TRBV12-4 to TRBJ1-6, with 9 positions matching TRBD1. J lost 7 bases, V lost 6 bases, and 10 bases had no gene match. The CDR3 has 16 amino acids. CDR3 region: CASRGGTGTGNSPLHF. CDR3 nucleotide sequence: TGTGCCAGCAGGGGGGGAACCGGGACAGGGAATTCACCCCTCCACTTT.

V and J are TRBV20-1 and TRBJ2-3; D not certain. The V and J ends lost 4 bases and 2 bases respectively, with 1 base between them. The CDR3 has 10 residues. Germline lookup yields CDR1 DFQATT and CDR2 SNEGSKA (reference sequence). CDR3 bases: TGCAGTGCTATCACAGATACGCAGTATTTT. It encodes CSAITDTQYF.

The V and J genes are TRBV6-5 and TRBJ2-7; D remains unclear. Germline assignment: CDR1 MNHEY and CDR2 SVGAGI. The CDR3 sequence is 14 residues long. The V end lost 6 bases, the J end lost 0 bases, and 12 bases lay between the germline ends. CDR3 coding DNA: TGTGCCAGCAGGCCCAGGTTCTCCTCCTACGAGCAGTACTTC. Protein sequence: CASRPRFSSYEQYF.

J is TRBJ2-7 and V is TRBV7-9, with D perhaps TRBD2 (7 bases). The V gene's germline CDR1 is SEHNR and CDR2 FQNEAQ (reference sequence). Trimming stripped 5 bases from V and 2 bases from J, with 25 bases between. This CDR3 has 18 residues. The CDR3 nucleotides read TGTGCCAGCAGCGGTACCCCCAGGGGCGGCGGGGGCACCTACGAGCAGTACTTC. It specifies CASSGTPRGGGGTYEQYF.

V usage is TRBV11-3 and J usage is TRBJ1-1; unclear D gene. This CDR3 has 13 amino acids. CDR1 and CDR2 (germline): SGHNT, YENEEA. With 0 bases removed from V and 6 bases from J, the gap between germline ends came to 8 bases. CDR3: CASSLDHGAEAFF. CDR3 sequence (DNA): TGTGCCAGCAGCTTAGATCACGGCGCTGAAGCTTTCTTT.

The V gene is TRBV4-1, the J gene TRBJ2-3; 11 bases are a match to TRBD1. The V gene end was trimmed by 0 bases and the J gene end by 4 bases; junction bases not matched to a gene: 3. The CDR3 has 16 residues. Germline CDR1 is MGHRA and CDR2 is YSYEKL. The CDR3 reads CASSQDPGQGADTQYF. CDR3 sequence (DNA): TGCGCCAGCAGCCAAGACCCGGGACAGGGGGCAGATACGCAGTATTTT.